This T cell receptor (beta chain) was captured by sequencing in a study of blood T cell repertoires in COVID-19. Study information: COVID-19 samples from acute and convalescent phases originated in the United States, Italy and Spain. Sample material is recorded as cDNA or gDNA derived from T cells, B-cell-depleted T cells, or PBMCs.

During active infection, Seattle patients enrolled and were then monitored through disease. Under the authors' procedure: Estimation of nucleated cell counts was performed using reference gene primer amplification. Sequencing was performed with immunoSEQ multiplex PCR; in TCRdb, only in-frame clones are kept and a portion is missing. The DNA gave D and trimming, while V, J and clone size come from that table. The sample comprises over 250,000 clones, approximately 88% of which are singletons, and roughly 1.5% rests with the top ten. This clone was seen only once. This CDR3 is 12 amino acids long. In germline, CDR1 is SGHTA, CDR2 FQGNSA. The V gene lost 4 bases and the J gene lost 2 bases, with 6 bases spanning the gap.

This TCR came from a human donor with COVID-19, enrolled during active disease. The donor label of this sample is uncertain. The sequenced sample consisted of peripheral blood. The J gene is TRBJ2-7, the V gene TRBV7-2, with no clear D. CDR3 residues: CASSSLPYEQYF. CDR3 in DNA: TGTGCCAGCAGCTCACTACCCTACGAGCAGTACTTC.